This paragraph covers one T cell receptor (beta chain) sequence. This record belongs to a study of blood T cell repertoires in COVID-19. This CDR3 is 15 amino acids long. The V gene lost 1 base and the J gene lost 6 bases, with 13 bases spanning the gap. Germline loops: CDR1 MGHRA, CDR2 YSYEKL. Assay: immunoSEQ multiplex PCR; the TCRdb copy retains only in-frame clones and omits some. Of about 250,000 clones listed, roughly 80% are singletons. V is TRBV4-1 and J is TRBJ2-1; maybe TRBD2 (6 bases). Sequenced material: PBMCs or T cells enriched from blood (not recorded which). The receptor was isolated from a middle-aged man who had been exposed to COVID-19. CDR3 region: CASSQGLGLFNEQFF. DNA for the CDR3: TGCGCCAGCAGCCAAGGACTAGGTCTATTCAATGAGCAGTTCTTC.